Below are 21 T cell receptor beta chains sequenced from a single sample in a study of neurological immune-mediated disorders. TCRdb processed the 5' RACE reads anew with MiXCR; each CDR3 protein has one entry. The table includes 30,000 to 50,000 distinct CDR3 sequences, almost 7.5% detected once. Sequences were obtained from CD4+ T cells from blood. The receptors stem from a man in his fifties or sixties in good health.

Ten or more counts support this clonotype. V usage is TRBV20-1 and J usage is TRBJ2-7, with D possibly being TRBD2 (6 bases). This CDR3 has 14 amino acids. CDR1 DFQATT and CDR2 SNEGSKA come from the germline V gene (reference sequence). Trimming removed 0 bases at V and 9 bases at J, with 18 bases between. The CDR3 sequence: CSAREPGLRMRQYF. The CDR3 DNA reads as TGCAGTGCTAGAGAGCCGGGACTCCGAATGCGGCAGTACTTC.

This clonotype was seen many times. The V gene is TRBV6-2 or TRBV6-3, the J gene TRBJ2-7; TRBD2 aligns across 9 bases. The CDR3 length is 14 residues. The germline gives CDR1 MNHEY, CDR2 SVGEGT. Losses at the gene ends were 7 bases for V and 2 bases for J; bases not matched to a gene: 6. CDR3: CASNPSGMPYEQYF. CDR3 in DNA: TGTGCCAGCAACCCTAGCGGGATGCCCTACGAGCAGTACTTC.

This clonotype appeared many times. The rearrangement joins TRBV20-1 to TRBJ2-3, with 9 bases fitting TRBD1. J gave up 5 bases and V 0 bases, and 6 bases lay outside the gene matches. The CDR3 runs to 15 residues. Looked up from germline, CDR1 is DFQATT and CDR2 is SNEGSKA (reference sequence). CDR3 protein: CSARDSGTGLDTQYF. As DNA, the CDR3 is TGCAGTGCTAGAGATTCCGGGACAGGGTTAGATACGCAGTATTTT.

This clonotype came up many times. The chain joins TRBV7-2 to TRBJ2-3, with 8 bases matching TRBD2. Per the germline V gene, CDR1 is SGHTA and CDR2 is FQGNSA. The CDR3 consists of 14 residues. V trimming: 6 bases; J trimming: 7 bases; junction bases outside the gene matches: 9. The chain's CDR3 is CASRTSGPSNTQYF. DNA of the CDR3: TGTGCCAGCAGAACTAGCGGACCGTCTAATACGCAGTATTTT.

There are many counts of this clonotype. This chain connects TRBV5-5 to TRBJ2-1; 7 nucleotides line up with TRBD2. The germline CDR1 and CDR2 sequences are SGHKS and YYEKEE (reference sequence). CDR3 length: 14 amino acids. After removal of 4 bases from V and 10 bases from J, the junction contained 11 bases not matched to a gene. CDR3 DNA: TGTGCCAGCAGCGGGAGACTAGCCGGAAACGAGCAGTTCTTC. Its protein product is CASSGRLAGNEQFF.

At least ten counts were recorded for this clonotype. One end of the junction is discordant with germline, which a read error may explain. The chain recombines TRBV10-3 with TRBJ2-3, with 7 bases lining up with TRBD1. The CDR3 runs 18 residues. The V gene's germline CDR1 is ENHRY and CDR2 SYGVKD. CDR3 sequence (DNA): TGTGCCATCACTGAGTTCTATGTTTCAACAGGGGCTGGAGATACGCAGTATTTT. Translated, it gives CAITEFYVSTGAGDTQYF.

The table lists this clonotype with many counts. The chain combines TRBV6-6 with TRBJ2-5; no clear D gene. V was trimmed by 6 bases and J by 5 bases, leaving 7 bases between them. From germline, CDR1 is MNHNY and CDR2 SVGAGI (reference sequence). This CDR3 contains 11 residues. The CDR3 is CASRKGETQYF. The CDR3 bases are TGTGCCAGCAGAAAAGGGGAGACCCAGTACTTC.

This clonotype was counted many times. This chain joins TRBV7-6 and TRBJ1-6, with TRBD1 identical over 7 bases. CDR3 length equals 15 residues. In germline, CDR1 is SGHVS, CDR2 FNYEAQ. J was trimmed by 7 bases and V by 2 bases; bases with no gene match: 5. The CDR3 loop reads CASSLHRGVNSPLHF. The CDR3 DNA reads TGTGCCAGCAGCTTACACAGGGGTGTCAATTCACCCCTCCACTTT.

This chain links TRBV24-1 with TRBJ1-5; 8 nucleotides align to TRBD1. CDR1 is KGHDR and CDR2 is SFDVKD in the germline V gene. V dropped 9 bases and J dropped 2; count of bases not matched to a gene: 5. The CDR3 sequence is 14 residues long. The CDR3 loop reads CATADRGGNQPQHF. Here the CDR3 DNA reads TGTGCCACCGCTGACAGGGGCGGCAATCAGCCCCAGCATTTT.

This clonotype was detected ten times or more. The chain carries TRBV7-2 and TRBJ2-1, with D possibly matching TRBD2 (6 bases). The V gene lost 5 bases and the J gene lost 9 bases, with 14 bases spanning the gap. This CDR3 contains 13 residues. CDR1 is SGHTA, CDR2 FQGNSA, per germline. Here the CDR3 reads CASSPGREGEQFF. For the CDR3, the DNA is TGTGCCAGCAGCCCGGGGCGGGAAGGTGAGCAGTTCTTC.

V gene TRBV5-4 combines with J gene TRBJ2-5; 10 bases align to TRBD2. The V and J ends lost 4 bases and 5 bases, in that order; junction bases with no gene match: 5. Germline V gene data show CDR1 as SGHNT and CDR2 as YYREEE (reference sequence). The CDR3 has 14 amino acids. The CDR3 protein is CASSPTSGIETQYF. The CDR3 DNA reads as TGTGCCAGCAGCCCAACTAGCGGGATTGAGACCCAGTACTTC.

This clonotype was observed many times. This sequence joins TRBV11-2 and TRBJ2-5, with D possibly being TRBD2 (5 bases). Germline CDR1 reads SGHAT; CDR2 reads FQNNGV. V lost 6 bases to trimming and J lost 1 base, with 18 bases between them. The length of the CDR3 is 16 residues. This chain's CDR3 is CASSVGARAGQETQYF. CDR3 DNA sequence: TGTGCCAGCAGTGTGGGCGCCCGCGCGGGCCAAGAGACCCAGTACTTC.

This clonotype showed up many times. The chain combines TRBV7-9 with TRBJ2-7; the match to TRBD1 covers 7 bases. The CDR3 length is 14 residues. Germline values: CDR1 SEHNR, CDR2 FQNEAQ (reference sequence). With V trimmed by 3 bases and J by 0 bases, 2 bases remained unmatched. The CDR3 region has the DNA TGTGCCAGCAGCTTGGGACAGAGCTCCTACGAGCAGTACTTC. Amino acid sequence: CASSLGQSSYEQYF.

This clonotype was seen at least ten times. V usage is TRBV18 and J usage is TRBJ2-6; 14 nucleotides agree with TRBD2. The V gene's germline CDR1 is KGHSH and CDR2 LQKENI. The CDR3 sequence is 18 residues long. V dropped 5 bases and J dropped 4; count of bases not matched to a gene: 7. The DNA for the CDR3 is TGTGCCAGCTCAAAGACTAGCGGGAGGGCGCGCGGGGCCAACGTCCTGACTTTC. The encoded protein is CASSKTSGRARGANVLTF.

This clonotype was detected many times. CDR3 nucleotide sequence: TGCGCCAGCAGCCCAGGACAGGGTGTGAAGACTAATGAAAAACTGTTTTTT. It specifies CASSPGQGVKTNEKLFF. The chain carries TRBV5-1 and TRBJ1-4; TRBD1 aligns across 8 bases. CDR3 length: 17 amino acids. The V gene end was trimmed by 4 bases and the J gene end by 2 bases; junction bases not matched to a gene: 10. Germline V gene lookup returns CDR1 SGHRS and CDR2 YFSETQ.

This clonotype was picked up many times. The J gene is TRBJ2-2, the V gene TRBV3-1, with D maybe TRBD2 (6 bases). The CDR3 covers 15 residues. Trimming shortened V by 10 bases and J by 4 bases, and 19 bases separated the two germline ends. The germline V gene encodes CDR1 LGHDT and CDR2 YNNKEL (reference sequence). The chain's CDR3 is CATRAGLLSTGELFF. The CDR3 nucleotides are TGTGCCACCCGGGCGGGACTGCTCAGCACCGGGGAGCTGTTTTTT.

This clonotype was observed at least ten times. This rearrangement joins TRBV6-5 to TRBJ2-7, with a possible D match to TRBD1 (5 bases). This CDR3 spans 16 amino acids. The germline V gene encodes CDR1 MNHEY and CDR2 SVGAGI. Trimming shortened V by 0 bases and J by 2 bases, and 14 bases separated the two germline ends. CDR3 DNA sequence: TGTGCCAGCAGTTACTCGGTGACAGATCTTGCCTACGAGCAGTACTTC. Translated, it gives CASSYSVTDLAYEQYF.

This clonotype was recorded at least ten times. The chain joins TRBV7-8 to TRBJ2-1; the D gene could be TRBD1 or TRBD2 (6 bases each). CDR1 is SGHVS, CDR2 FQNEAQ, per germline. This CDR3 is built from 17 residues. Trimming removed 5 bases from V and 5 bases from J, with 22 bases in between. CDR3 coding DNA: TGTGCCAGCAGCCCCCGGAGGGGGAGCGGCAATGACAATGAGCAGTTCTTC. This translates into CASSPRRGSGNDNEQFF.

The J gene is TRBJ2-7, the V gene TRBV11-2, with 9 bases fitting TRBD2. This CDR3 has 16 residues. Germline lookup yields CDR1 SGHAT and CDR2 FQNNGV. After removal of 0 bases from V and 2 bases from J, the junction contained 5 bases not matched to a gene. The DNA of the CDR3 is TGTGCCAGCAGCTTAGATCCGGCTAGCGGGACCTACGAGCAGTACTTC. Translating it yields CASSLDPASGTYEQYF. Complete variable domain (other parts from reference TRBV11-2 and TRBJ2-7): EAGVAQSPRYKIIEKRQSVAFWCNPISGHATLYWYQQILGQGPKLLIQFQNNGVVDDSQLPKDRFSAERLKGVDSTLKIQPAKLEDSAVYLCASSLDPASGTYEQYFGPGTRLTVT.

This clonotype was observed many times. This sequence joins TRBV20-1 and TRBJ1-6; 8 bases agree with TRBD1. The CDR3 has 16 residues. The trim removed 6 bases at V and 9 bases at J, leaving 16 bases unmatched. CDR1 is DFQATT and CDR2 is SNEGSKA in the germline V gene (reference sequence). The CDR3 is CSADSFAGGGRSPLHF. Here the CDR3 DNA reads TGCAGTGCCGACTCTTTCGCAGGGGGCGGACGTTCACCCCTCCACTTT.

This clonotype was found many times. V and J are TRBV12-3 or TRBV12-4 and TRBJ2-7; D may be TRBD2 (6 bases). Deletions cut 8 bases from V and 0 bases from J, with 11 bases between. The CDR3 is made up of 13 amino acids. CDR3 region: CASGDWNSYEQYF. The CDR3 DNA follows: TGTGCCAGCGGGGACTGGAACTCCTACGAGCAGTACTTC.